These 7 T cell receptor beta chains share one sample of origin, sequenced in a study of naive and memory T cell subsets. Study observations and caveats: Naive repertoires, especially CD8, held a few larger clonotypes, possibly memory cells re-expressing CD45RA.

Antigens for these TCRs are unknown. An equimolar mix of two oligonucleotides served as the beta constant-region primer for TRBC1 and TRBC2. Four rounds of PCR amplified the ligated cDNA using nested alpha and beta constant-region primers plus SP2. TCRdb reanalysed the UMI-ligation and nested PCR reads using MiXCR and keeps one entry per CDR3 protein. The sample carries about 90,000 distinct CDR3 sequences, about 10% recorded once. The sample consisted of naive CD4+ T cells from blood. The receptors derive from a human donor in good health.

The V call is TRBV20-1, the J call TRBJ2-7, with 8 nucleotides matching TRBD2. CDR3 length: 14 residues. The ends lost 3 bases at V and 4 bases at J; junction bases unmatched: 8. The germline V gene has CDR1 DFQATT and CDR2 SNEGSKA (reference sequence). CDR3 sequence (DNA): TGCAGTGCTAGTAGTGGACTAGCCCATTACGAGCAGTACTTC. Its translation is CSASSGLAHYEQYF.

This chain connects TRBV29-1 to TRBJ2-7; D is uncertain. V lost 5 bases and J 0 bases, leaving 8 bases between the germline ends. Germline values: CDR1 SQVTM, CDR2 ANQGSEA. The CDR3 has 12 residues. The CDR3 DNA reads TGCAGCGTTAACACCCACTCCTACGAGCAGTACTTC. Its protein is CSVNTHSYEQYF.

There are a few counts of this clonotype. This chain joins TRBV7-2 and TRBJ2-7, with D unclear. V was trimmed by 5 bases and J by 7 bases, leaving 15 bases between them. The CDR3 is 13 residues long. Germline CDR1 SGHTA, CDR2 FQGNSA. CDR3 sequence reads: CASSPSANTEQYF. DNA of the CDR3: TGTGCCAGCAGCCCCTCCGCTAATACGGAGCAGTACTTC.

This clonotype has a count of ten or more. The rearrangement uses TRBV20-1 and TRBJ2-7; a weak D match, TRBD1 (6 bases). The V gene's germline CDR1 is DFQATT and CDR2 SNEGSKA (reference sequence). The CDR3 covers 17 residues. Trimming pared 6 bases from V and 3 bases from J, leaving 27 bases between. The CDR3 DNA sequence: TGCAGTGCCCCGAACAGGGAAATGCCACTAGGAGACTACGAGCAGTACTTC. Residues: CSAPNREMPLGDYEQYF.

This clonotype was observed at least ten times. The chain couples TRBV7-2 to TRBJ1-5, with D hard to call. Trimming removed 6 bases from V and 6 bases from J, with 15 bases in between. CDR1 and CDR2 from the germline V gene are SGHTA and FQGNSA. This CDR3 contains 14 residues. The CDR3 sequence is CASSRPGVGQPQHF. The CDR3 region has the DNA TGTGCCAGCAGTCGGCCTGGCGTAGGTCAGCCCCAGCATTTT.

This clonotype has a count of ten or more. V is TRBV13 and J is TRBJ2-3, with 7 bases identical to TRBD1. Losses at the gene ends were 6 bases for V and 2 bases for J; bases not matched to a gene: 5. From germline, CDR1 is PRHDT and CDR2 FYEKMQ (reference sequence). The CDR3 totals 14 residues. CDR3 region: CASRLKGATDTQYF. The CDR3 coding sequence is TGTGCCAGCAGGTTAAAGGGGGCCACAGATACGCAGTATTTT.

The chain links TRBV28 to TRBJ1-5, with D tentatively TRBD1 (6 bases). This CDR3 spans 15 amino acids. Germline loops: CDR1 MDHEN, CDR2 SYDVKM. Trimming took off 6 bases at V and 0 bases at J, with 12 bases between the two ends. For the CDR3, the DNA is TGTGCCAGCAGACCTGGACAGTTTAGCAATCAGCCCCAGCATTTT. This encodes CASRPGQFSNQPQHF.